These 28 T cell receptor beta chains came from one sample sequenced in a study of Ad26.COV2.S vaccination and SARS-CoV-2 variants. Treatment noted: about 20 received Ad26.COV2.S at low or high dose, single or two shots; roughly five received placebo; per-sample allocation not given. Day 63 after the first vaccine or placebo injection was the time point for sampling. Using immunoSEQ multiplex PCR, the repertoire was profiled, and TCRdb retains in-frame clones only, with some absent. The repertoire holds roughly 420,000 clones, roughly 89% seen once, with over 2% in the top ten. Sequencing used peripheral blood, obtained in a trial of Ad26.COV2.S vaccine versus placebo. The receptors were sampled from a person between 18 and 65 years old who received the Ad26.COV2.S COVID-19 vaccine or a placebo.

The J gene is TRBJ2-7, the V gene TRBV6-4; no definite D call. There are 12 residues in the CDR3. Trimming removed 1 base from V and 2 bases from J, with 3 bases in between. Germline CDR1 and CDR2: MRHNA and SNTAGT. The CDR3 sequence is CASSDWTYEQYV. The DNA for the CDR3 is TGTGCCAGCAGTGACTGGACCTACGAGCAGTACGTC.

Only a few counts were recorded for this clone. The rearrangement joins TRBV6-5 to TRBJ2-7; weak D call: TRBD2 (7 bases). CDR1 is MNHEY, CDR2 SVGAGI, per germline. V was cut by 2 bases and J by 5 bases, with 13 bases left in between. The CDR3 consists of 14 residues. CDR3 bases: TGTGCCAGCAGTTACGGGAAGGGGGGGCACGAGCAGTACTTC. It specifies CASSYGKGGHEQYF.

The chain combines TRBV19 with TRBJ2-2; either TRBD1 or TRBD2 may supply D (5 bases each). Germline values: CDR1 LNHDA, CDR2 SQIVND (reference sequence). Trimming left V 4 bases short and J 6 bases short, with 18 bases between. There are 16 residues in the CDR3. CDR3 DNA: TGTGCCAGTAGTAATAGAGGGCAGGGAGTGGCCGGGGAGCTGTTTTTT. This encodes CASSNRGQGVAGELFF.

The chain is built from TRBV7-8 and TRBJ2-7; D possibly corresponds to TRBD1 (5 bases). The CDR3 contains 14 residues. Trimming took off 5 bases at V and 2 bases at J, with 13 bases between the two ends. The germline V gene encodes CDR1 SGHVS and CDR2 FQNEAQ. The CDR3 reads CASSPQGVAYEQYV. CDR3 sequence (DNA): TGTGCCAGCAGCCCCCAGGGTGTGGCCTACGAGCAGTACGTC.

The J gene is TRBJ2-5, the V gene TRBV18, with a possible D match to TRBD1 (6 bases). V gave up 2 bases and J gave up 7 bases, with 14 bases separating them. The germline gives CDR1 KGHSH, CDR2 LQKENI. This CDR3 spans 14 amino acids. The CDR3 is CASSPIQGHLTQYF. The CDR3, as DNA: TGTGCCAGCTCACCAATACAGGGACATCTGACCCAGTACTTC.

In this sample, this clone turned up a few times. Other nucleotide sequences from this sample produce the same CDR3. The chain employs TRBV2 and TRBJ1-5; D uncertain. With 8 bases removed from V and 1 base from J, the gap between germline ends came to 6 bases. The CDR3 length is 12 residues. Germline V CDR1 and CDR2: SNHLY, FYNNEI. CDR3 protein: CASRGSNQPQHF. The DNA for the CDR3 is TGTGCCAGCCGCGGGAGCAATCAGCCCCAGCATTTT.

The chain employs TRBV19 and TRBJ1-6; 9 bases line up with TRBD1. CDR1 is LNHDA and CDR2 is SQIVND in the germline V gene (reference sequence). V gave up 6 bases and J gave up 9 bases; unmatched junction bases: 3. The CDR3 covers 13 residues. Written as DNA, the CDR3 is TGTGCCAGTAGCGGACAGGGGCGTTCACCCCTCCACTTT. Protein product: CASSGQGRSPLHF.

This clone was seen a handful of times. This chain links TRBV27 with TRBJ1-3; TRBD1 is a possible D gene (6 bases). V was cut by 6 bases and J by 2 bases, with 11 bases left in between. The CDR3 totals 14 residues. Germline V gene lookup returns CDR1 MNHEY and CDR2 SMNVEV (reference sequence). CDR3 DNA: TGTGCCAGCAGCTCAGGGGCAACTGGAAACACCATATATTTT. It translates to CASSSGATGNTIYF.

This rearrangement joins TRBV7-9 to TRBJ1-2, with 12 bases matching TRBD1. Losses at the gene ends were 5 bases for V and 8 bases for J; bases not matched to a gene: 9. There are 15 residues in the CDR3. Germline V gives CDR1 SEHNR, CDR2 FQNEAQ (reference sequence). Here the CDR3 DNA reads TGTGCCAGCAGCACGACCGGGACAGGGGGCTTCGGCTACACCTTC. This gives the protein CASSTTGTGGFGYTF.

The chain has TRBV5-6 and TRBJ2-3, with 13 bases fitting TRBD2. The CDR3 spans 15 residues. Trimming at V came to 5 bases and at J to 2 bases, leaving 2 bases not matched to a gene. CDR1 and CDR2 (germline): SGHDT, YYEEEE. CDR3 in DNA: TGTGCCAGCAGTACTAGCGGGGGGGTCACAGATACGCAGTATTTT. This encodes CASSTSGGVTDTQYF.

V is TRBV5-6 and J is TRBJ2-2; a weak D match, TRBD1 (6 bases). V lost 4 bases to trimming and J lost 2 bases, with 12 bases between them. The germline gives CDR1 SGHDT, CDR2 YYEEEE. The CDR3 is 15 residues long. CDR3 nucleotide sequence: TGTGCCAGCAGCCTGGGACACATAAACACCGGGGAGCTGTTTTTT. Protein: CASSLGHINTGELFF.

J is TRBJ1-2 and V is TRBV19, with D hard to call. The CDR3 loop spans 14 amino acids. V dropped 4 bases and J dropped 6 bases, with 15 bases sitting between them. Germline-derived CDR1 and CDR2 are LNHDA and SQIVND (reference sequence). The CDR3 nucleotides read TGTGCCAGTAGTACACCGGCCAATTGGGATGGCTACACCTTC. This sequence encodes CASSTPANWDGYTF.

The chain couples TRBV19 to TRBJ1-2; the D is unclear. V gave up 1 base and J gave up 2 bases, with 14 bases separating them. Germline CDR1 and CDR2: LNHDA and SQIVND (reference sequence). The CDR3 spans 16 residues. CDR3 nucleotide sequence: TGTGCCAGTAGTATAGGACCCAGGTTGGACAACTATGGCTACACCTTC. Protein: CASSIGPRLDNYGYTF. Looking up the rest from reference TRBV19 and TRBJ1-2 gives the full variable domain: DGGITQSPKYLFRKEGQNVTLSCEQNLNHDAMYWYRQDPGQGLRLIYYSQIVNDFQKGDIAEGYSVSREKKESFPLTVTSAQKNPTAFYLCASSIGPRLDNYGYTFGSGTRLTVV.

The chain combines TRBV11-2 with TRBJ2-3; D remains unclear. The CDR3 loop spans 14 amino acids. Germline CDR1 is SGHAT and CDR2 is FQNNGV. Trimming took off 3 bases at V and 0 bases at J, with 7 bases between the two ends. The CDR3 here is CASSFWASTDTQYF. CDR3 sequence (DNA): TGTGCCAGCAGCTTTTGGGCTAGCACAGATACGCAGTATTTT.

V gene TRBV6-6 combines with J gene TRBJ1-1; tentatively, D is TRBD1 (5 bases). V was shortened by 3 bases and J by 7 bases, with 15 bases between the two germline ends. This CDR3 has 14 amino acids. Germline V gene lookup returns CDR1 MNHNY and CDR2 SVGAGI (reference sequence). CDR3 nucleotides: TGTGCCAGCAGTTATAGTTCCACGGGGGGTGAAGCTTTCTTT. It translates to CASSYSSTGGEAFF.

This clone was detected only once. The CDR3 nucleotides read TGCGCCAGCACCCCATCAGCGCCAGAAAATGGCTACACCTTC. Protein: CASTPSAPENGYTF. V is TRBV5-1 and J is TRBJ1-2; no reliable D call. The CDR3 is 14 amino acids. Deletions cut 6 bases from V and 6 bases from J, with 18 bases between. CDR1 is SGHRS, CDR2 YFSETQ, per germline.

This chain links TRBV5-1 with TRBJ1-1; D remains ambiguous. This CDR3 comprises 14 residues. CDR1 and CDR2 (germline): SGHRS, YFSETQ. Trimming shortened V by 1 base and J by 2 bases, and 9 bases separated the two germline ends. As DNA, the CDR3 is TGCGCCAGCAGCTTGCAGCCTTCAAACACTGAAGCTTTCTTT. This gives the protein CASSLQPSNTEAFF. The entire variable domain, with the rest obtained from reference TRBV5-1 and TRBJ1-1, is as follows: KAGVTQTPRYLIKTRGQQVTLSCSPISGHRSVSWYQQTPGQGLQFLFEYFSETQRNKGNFPGRFSGRQFSNSRSEMNVSTLELGDSALYLCASSLQPSNTEAFFGQGTRLTVV.

The rearrangement joins TRBV9 to TRBJ2-1, with 12 bases that match TRBD2. The CDR3 runs 15 residues. Trimming took 2 bases from V and 9 from J; bases not matched to a gene: 6. Looked up from germline, CDR1 is SGDLS and CDR2 is YYNGEE. The CDR3 nucleotides are TGTGCCAGCAGCGTCACTAGCGGGGGGCCGGTTGAGCAGTTCTTC. This sequence encodes CASSVTSGGPVEQFF.

This clone was observed once. This chain uses TRBV19 with TRBJ1-2; D unresolved. The ends were cut back, 1 base at V and 7 bases at J, with 16 bases in the middle. Germline CDR1 is LNHDA and CDR2 is SQIVND (reference sequence). This CDR3 is 15 amino acids long. In DNA form, the CDR3 reads TGTGCCAGTAGTATAGTAGACGGGCGATTCGGTGGCTACACCTTC. This codes for CASSIVDGRFGGYTF.

The chain is built from TRBV7-3 and TRBJ2-3; the match to TRBD2 covers 13 bases. V trimming: 5 bases; J trimming: 5 bases; junction bases outside the gene matches: 1. Per germline, CDR1 SGHTA and CDR2 FQGTGA. This CDR3 contains 14 residues. The CDR3 DNA reads TGTGCCAGCAGCCGGACTAGCGGGAGAGATACGCAGTATTTT. Its translation: CASSRTSGRDTQYF.

The chain uses TRBV7-9 and TRBJ1-1; D uncertain. Germline loops: CDR1 SEHNR, CDR2 FQNEAQ (reference sequence). The germline V and J ends were trimmed by 4 bases and 5 bases, with 11 bases remaining between them. The CDR3 covers 13 residues. The CDR3 bases are TGTGCCAGCAGCTGGAGGACCGGGACTGAAGCTTTCTTT. Its translation is CASSWRTGTEAFF.

This CDR3 is CAISELGGINYGYTF. The CDR3 nucleotides are TGTGCCATCAGTGAGTTGGGGGGGATTAACTATGGCTACACCTTC. The J gene is TRBJ1-2, the V gene TRBV10-3; a weak D match, TRBD1 (5 bases). V was pared by 1 base and J by 1 base, with 10 bases between. The CDR3 sequence is 15 residues long. Germline loops: CDR1 ENHRY, CDR2 SYGVKD.

This clone occurred a few times. The chain couples TRBV5-1 to TRBJ1-1; D gene ambiguous. Germline CDR1 and CDR2: SGHRS and YFSETQ. This CDR3 has 14 amino acids. With 8 bases removed from V and 0 bases from J, the gap between germline ends came to 14 bases. The CDR3 DNA sequence: TGCGCCAGTCGTGCTACGCGAATGAACACTGAAGCTTTCTTT. Translating gives CASRATRMNTEAFF.

This sequence joins TRBV7-9 and TRBJ2-5, with D possibly TRBD1 on 6 matching bases. This CDR3 is built from 14 residues. Per germline, CDR1 SEHNR and CDR2 FQNEAQ (reference sequence). Trimming left V 7 bases short and J 5 bases short, with 17 bases between. In DNA, the CDR3 is TGTGCCAGCATCCAAATGGGGGCCGAGGAGACCCAGTACTTC. This encodes CASIQMGAEETQYF.

V usage is TRBV4-3 and J usage is TRBJ2-3; 9 bases align to TRBD2. Germline CDR1 LGHNA, CDR2 YSLEER. CDR3 length: 16 residues. V lost 3 bases, J lost 2 bases, and 6 bases stayed unmatched. CDR3 region: CASSQEAGGYTDTQYF. As DNA, the CDR3 is TGCGCCAGCAGCCAGGAGGCGGGGGGGTACACAGATACGCAGTATTTT.

This clone has just a few counts. The chain is built from TRBV4-3 and TRBJ1-1; the D gene is possibly TRBD1 (5 bases). With 1 base removed from V and 7 bases from J, the gap between germline ends came to 13 bases. The CDR3 sequence is 14 residues long. The V gene's germline CDR1 is LGHNA and CDR2 YSLEER. The DNA of the CDR3 is TGCGCCAGCAGCCAAGGCAGCAGGGAGTATGAAGCTTTCTTT. Translating it yields CASSQGSREYEAFF.

This sequence joins TRBV9 and TRBJ1-6, with TRBD1 identical over 8 bases. This CDR3 is built from 13 residues. The germline CDR1 and CDR2 sequences are SGDLS and YYNGEE. V dropped 4 bases and J dropped 8; count of bases not matched to a gene: 2. CDR3 DNA: TGTGCCAGCAGCACGGGACAGGATTCACCCCTCCACTTT. Translation: CASSTGQDSPLHF.

The genes are TRBV19 and TRBJ2-5, with D possibly matching TRBD1 (5 bases). Trimming shortened V by 3 bases and J by 0 bases, and 11 bases separated the two germline ends. In germline, CDR1 is LNHDA, CDR2 SQIVND (reference sequence). The CDR3 is 15 amino acids. The CDR3 protein is CASSINPTDQETQYF. As DNA, the CDR3 is TGTGCCAGTAGTATCAACCCGACAGACCAAGAGACCCAGTACTTC.